One and the same sample provided the 14 T cell receptor beta chains below, sequenced in a study of post-analysis software for immune sequencing data. Study results and caveats: Higher frequency in patients than in controls was seen for about 5 TRBV segments, with TRBV5-6, TRBV5-1 and TRBV20-1 among them.

Unique molecular identifiers were carried by the TCR beta cDNA libraries. In TCRdb, the PCR reads were re-called with MiXCR into one record per CDR3 protein. The data show some 500,000 distinct CDR3 sequences, over 35% seen once. Their target antigens are unknown. Material: blood. These receptor sequences come from a girl between 5 and 17 years old with multiple sclerosis.

This chain uses TRBV4-2 with TRBJ2-2; the D gene is possibly TRBD2 (6 bases). CDR3 length: 17 residues. V was clipped by 0 bases and J by 4 bases, with 15 bases between them. Germline V gene lookup returns CDR1 LGHNA and CDR2 YNFKEQ. CDR3 in amino acids: CASSQDRRTTGTGELFF. The CDR3 DNA follows: TGTGCCAGCAGCCAAGATAGGAGGACTACCGGCACCGGGGAGCTGTTTTTT.

This sequence joins TRBV5-5 and TRBJ1-1; TRBD1 might be the D (6 bases). The germline gives CDR1 SGHKS, CDR2 YYEKEE (reference sequence). The germline V and J ends were trimmed by 8 bases and 3 bases, with 20 bases remaining between them. The CDR3 covers 15 residues. Written as DNA, the CDR3 is TGTGCCAGGACAGGTGATGGTAAAGGGCACACTGAAGCTTTCTTT. Amino acids: CARTGDGKGHTEAFF. Together with reference TRBV5-5 and TRBJ1-1, the CDR3 gives the full variable domain: DAGVTQSPTHLIKTRGQQVTLRCSPISGHKSVSWYQQVLGQGPQFIFQYYEKEERGRGNFPDRFSARQFPNYSSELNVNALLLGDSALYLCARTGDGKGHTEAFFGQGTRLTVV.

V and J are TRBV20-1 and TRBJ2-7; weak D call: TRBD1 (6 bases). V dropped 6 bases and J dropped 0 bases, with 18 bases sitting between them. CDR1 and CDR2 (germline): DFQATT, SNEGSKA (reference sequence). This CDR3 has 15 amino acids. Here the CDR3 reads CSADRMASFSYEQYF. The CDR3 DNA follows: TGCAGTGCCGACAGGATGGCTTCCTTCTCCTACGAGCAGTACTTC.

This clonotype appeared a single time. The chain is built from TRBV12-3 or TRBV12-4 and TRBJ2-3; no definite D call. Trimming stripped 3 bases from V and 4 bases from J, with 17 bases between. This CDR3 is 16 amino acids long. The CDR3 region has the DNA TGTGCCAGCAGTTTGTATCGCGGTCTAGTGGCAGATACGCAGTATTTT. Translated: CASSLYRGLVADTQYF.

This clonotype was seen more than once but under ten times. V usage is TRBV20-1 and J usage is TRBJ2-7, with D possibly TRBD2 on 6 matching bases. The CDR3 totals 12 residues. Germline V gene data show CDR1 as DFQATT and CDR2 as SNEGSKA (reference sequence). The CDR3 coding sequence is TGCAGCGCCAGCGTGGAGGGCTTCGAGCAGTACTTC. Translation: CSASVEGFEQYF.

The chain carries TRBV11-2 and TRBJ2-1; 10 positions match TRBD2. The CDR3 is 15 residues long. Germline-derived CDR1 and CDR2 are SGHAT and FQNNGV. The trim removed 8 bases at V and 4 bases at J, leaving 8 bases unmatched. The CDR3 sequence: CASGRTSGVYNEQFF. CDR3 DNA: TGTGCCAGCGGCCGGACTAGCGGCGTTTACAATGAGCAGTTCTTC. Drawing the rest from reference TRBV11-2 and TRBJ2-1, the complete variable domain is EAGVAQSPRYKIIEKRQSVAFWCNPISGHATLYWYQQILGQGPKLLIQFQNNGVVDDSQLPKDRFSAERLKGVDSTLKIQPAKLEDSAVYLCASGRTSGVYNEQFFGPGTRLTVL.

CDR3 amino acids: CSVDMTGGQVGYGYTF. CDR3 coding DNA: TGCAGCGTTGATATGACAGGGGGCCAAGTAGGCTATGGCTACACCTTC. J is TRBJ1-2 and V is TRBV29-1, with 10 bases lining up with TRBD1. The CDR3 sequence is 16 residues long. The V and J ends lost 3 bases and 4 bases, in that order; junction bases with no gene match: 11. CDR1 SQVTM and CDR2 ANQGSEA come from the germline V gene.

The V call is TRBV12-3 or TRBV12-4, the J call TRBJ2-2, with 10 bases matching TRBD2. V shed 5 bases and J 4 bases; nucleotides not matched to a gene: 10. CDR3 length: 17 amino acids. The CDR3 sequence: CASSRGTSVSATGELFF. CDR3 DNA sequence: TGTGCCAGCAGTCGCGGGACTAGCGTGTCGGCCACCGGGGAGCTGTTTTTT.

The chain carries TRBV27 and TRBJ2-1; D is undetermined. There are 12 residues in the CDR3. The germline V and J ends were trimmed by 0 bases and 13 bases, with 10 bases remaining between them. Germline assignment: CDR1 MNHEY and CDR2 SMNVEV (reference sequence). This CDR3 reads CASSLSGLGQFF. The CDR3 DNA sequence: TGTGCCAGCAGTTTATCGGGATTGGGACAGTTCTTC.

This chain connects TRBV29-1 to TRBJ2-1; 8 nucleotides line up with TRBD1. V dropped 2 bases and J dropped 5; count of bases not matched to a gene: 5. Germline V gene data show CDR1 as SQVTM and CDR2 as ANQGSEA. CDR3 length: 14 residues. This CDR3 reads CSVEFRGPDNEQFF. CDR3 nucleotide sequence: TGCAGCGTTGAATTCAGGGGGCCCGACAATGAGCAGTTCTTC.

This clonotype was seen at least ten times. V and J are TRBV12-3 or TRBV12-4 and TRBJ1-1; D is undetermined. Trimming took off 7 bases at V and 6 bases at J, with 9 bases between the two ends. The CDR3 has 11 amino acids. In DNA form, the CDR3 reads TGTGCCAGCAAACACGGACCTGAAGCTTTCTTT. Its protein is CASKHGPEAFF.

The chain joins TRBV10-2 to TRBJ2-7; 10 nucleotides match TRBD2. The ends lost 8 bases at V and 3 bases at J; junction bases unmatched: 4. This CDR3 comprises 13 residues. Germline V gives CDR1 WSHSY, CDR2 SAAADI. The CDR3 coding sequence is TGCGCCAGCGGCCAGCGGGAGGGCTACGAGCAGTACTTC. The encoded protein is CASGQREGYEQYF.

The chain recombines TRBV28 with TRBJ2-7, with 8 bases matching TRBD1. Germline loops: CDR1 MDHEN, CDR2 SYDVKM. V was pared by 6 bases and J by 3 bases, with 7 bases of the junction left unmatched. The CDR3 length is 14 residues. The DNA of the CDR3 is TGTGCCAGCAGCCCCAGGGGGCGCGACTACGAGCAGTACTTC. Its protein is CASSPRGRDYEQYF. Full variable domain (missing parts from reference TRBV28 and TRBJ2-7): DVKVTQSSRYLVKRTGEKVFLECVQDMDHENMFWYRQDPGLGLRLIYFSYDVKMKEKGDIPEGYSVSREKKERFSLILESASTNQTSMYLCASSPRGRDYEQYFGPGTRLTVT.

Only one count was recorded for this clonotype. V and J are TRBV12-3 or TRBV12-4 and TRBJ2-1; maybe TRBD2 (6 bases). Trimming cost V 1 base and J 8 bases, with 15 bases left between them. The CDR3 length is 15 residues. In nucleotides, the CDR3 is TGTGCCAGCAGTTTAGGTCCGGTGGGGGGACATGAGCAGTTCTTC. This codes for CASSLGPVGGHEQFF.